Below, one T cell receptor beta chain is given with its context. What it binds is unknown. This specimen belongs to a study of vaccination and CD4 T cells after COVID-19. In the study overall: Post-vaccine sampling followed dose two by a median about 69 days (range 14 to 241). Study-wide findings and caveats: There were relatively few convalescent patients studied, and there were no early post-infection timepoints.

The germline V gene has CDR1 LNHDA and CDR2 SQIVND (reference sequence). The V gene lost 10 bases and the J gene lost 3 bases, with 13 bases spanning the gap. This CDR3 comprises 13 residues. Cultured CD4+ T-cell DNA underwent Oncomine TCR Beta short-read sequencing. TCRdb used MiXCR to reprocess the PCR reads, holding one entry per CDR3 protein. The data hold around 19,000 distinct CDR3 sequences, with around 50% observed a single time. As to treatment: approximately 9-day PBMC culture with coronavirus spike peptide pools or control peptides (ViraFEST assay). ViraFEST sequenced TCRs after peptide-pool expansion of antigen-specific T cells.

The sequenced sample was CD4+ T cells from blood, cultured in vitro. V and J are TRBV19 and TRBJ1-5; a possible D gene is TRBD1 (5 bases). The sequence derives from a human donor who had recovered from COVID-19. The CDR3 region has the DNA TGTGCCACTAGCGACAGAACCAATCAGCCCCAGCATTTT. Its protein is CATSDRTNQPQHF.